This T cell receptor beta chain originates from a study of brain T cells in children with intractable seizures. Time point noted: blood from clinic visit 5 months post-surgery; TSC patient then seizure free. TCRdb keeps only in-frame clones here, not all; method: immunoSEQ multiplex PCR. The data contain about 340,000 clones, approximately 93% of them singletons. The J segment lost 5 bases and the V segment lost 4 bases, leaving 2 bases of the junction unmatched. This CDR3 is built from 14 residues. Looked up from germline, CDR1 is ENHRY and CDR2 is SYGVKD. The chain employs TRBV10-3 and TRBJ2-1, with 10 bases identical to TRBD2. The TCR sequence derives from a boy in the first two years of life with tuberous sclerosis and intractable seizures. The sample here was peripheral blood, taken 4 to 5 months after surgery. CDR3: CAISGTSGDNEQFF. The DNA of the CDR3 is TGTGCCATCAGTGGAACTAGCGGGGACAATGAGCAGTTCTTC.